The present entry profiles one TCR beta chain with its context. Antigen: not known. This entry belongs to a study of OX40 agonist ivuxolimab in advanced cancers. Study overall: The treatment was a fully human IgG2 OX40 agonist, ivuxolimab. The group had a mean age of around 64 years, ranged from about 20 to 80, and was approximately 81% male. Antecedent anti-PD-1, anti-PD-L1 or anti-CTLA-4 therapy was permissible, with 35% to 40% having received some.

Study results and limitations: Clonal expansion from baseline to week 6 occurred in both CD4+ and CD8+ T cells.

Method: immunoSEQ multiplex PCR; TCRdb's copy keeps in-frame clones and lacks some. The sample includes 35,000 to 40,000 clones, more than 75% of them seen just once. Per the germline V gene, CDR1 is SQVTM and CDR2 is ANQGSEA. CDR3 length: 15 amino acids. V lost 4 bases and J lost 3, with 16 bases in between. The sequence derives from an adult with an advanced solid tumor such as melanoma, head and neck, liver or kidney cancer. This specimen consisted of CD4+ or CD8+ T cells sorted from blood, obtained in a trial of the OX40 agonist ivuxolimab. This chain joins TRBV29-1 and TRBJ2-1; possible D gene TRBD2, 5 bases. CDR3: CSVGRSPNFYNEQFF. CDR3 sequence (DNA): TGCAGCGTTGGGAGGTCCCCTAACTTCTACAATGAGCAGTTCTTC.